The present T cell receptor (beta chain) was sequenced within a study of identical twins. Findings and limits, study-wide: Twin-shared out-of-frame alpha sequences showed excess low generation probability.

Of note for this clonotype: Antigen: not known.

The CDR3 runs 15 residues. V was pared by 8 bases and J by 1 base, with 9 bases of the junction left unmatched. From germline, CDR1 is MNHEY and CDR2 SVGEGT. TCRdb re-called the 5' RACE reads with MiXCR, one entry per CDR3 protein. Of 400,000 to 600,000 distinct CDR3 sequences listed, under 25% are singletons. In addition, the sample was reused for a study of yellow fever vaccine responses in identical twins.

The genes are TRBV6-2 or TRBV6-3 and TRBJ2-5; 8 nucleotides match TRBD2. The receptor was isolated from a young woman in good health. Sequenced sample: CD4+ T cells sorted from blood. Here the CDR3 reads CASRFAGGSQETQYF. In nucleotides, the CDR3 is TGTGCCAGCCGATTCGCGGGGGGCTCCCAAGAGACCCAGTACTTC.